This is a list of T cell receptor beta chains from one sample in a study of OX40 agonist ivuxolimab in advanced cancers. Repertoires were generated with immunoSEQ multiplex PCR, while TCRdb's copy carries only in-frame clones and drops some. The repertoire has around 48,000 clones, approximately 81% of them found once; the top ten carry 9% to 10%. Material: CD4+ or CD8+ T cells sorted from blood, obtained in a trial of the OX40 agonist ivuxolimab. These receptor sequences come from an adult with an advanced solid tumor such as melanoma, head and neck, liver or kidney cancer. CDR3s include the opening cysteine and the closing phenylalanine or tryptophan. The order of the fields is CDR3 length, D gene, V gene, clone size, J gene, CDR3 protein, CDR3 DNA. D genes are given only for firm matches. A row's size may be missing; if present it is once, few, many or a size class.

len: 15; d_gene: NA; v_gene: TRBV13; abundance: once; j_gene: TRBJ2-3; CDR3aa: CASSSLRPRTDTQYF; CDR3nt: TGTGCCAGCAGCTCCCTCCGGCCCCGGACAGATACGCAGTATTTT
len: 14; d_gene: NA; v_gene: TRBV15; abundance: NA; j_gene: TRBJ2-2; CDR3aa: CATSRDQGSGELFF; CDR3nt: TGTGCCACCAGCAGAGATCAGGGTTCCGGGGAGCTGTTTTTT
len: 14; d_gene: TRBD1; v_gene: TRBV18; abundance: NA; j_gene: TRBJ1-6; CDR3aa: CASSPDRGGSPLHF; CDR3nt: TGTGCCAGCTCACCTGACAGGGGGGGCTCACCCCTCCACTTT
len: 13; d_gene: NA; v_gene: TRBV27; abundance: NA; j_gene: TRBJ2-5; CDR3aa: CASSLTRGETQYF; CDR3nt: TGTGCCAGCAGTTTGACTAGAGGGGAGACCCAGTACTTC
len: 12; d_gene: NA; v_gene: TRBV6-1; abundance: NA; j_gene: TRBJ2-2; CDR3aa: CASGRPSGELFF; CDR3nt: TGTGCCAGCGGGAGACCCAGCGGGGAGCTGTTTTTT
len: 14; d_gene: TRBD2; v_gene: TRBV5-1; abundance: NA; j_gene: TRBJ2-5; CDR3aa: CASSSGLAQETQYF; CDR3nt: TGCGCCAGCAGCTCGGGACTAGCGCAAGAGACCCAGTACTTC
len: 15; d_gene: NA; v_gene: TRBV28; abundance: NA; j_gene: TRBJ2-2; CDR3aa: CASRGGLMNTGELFF; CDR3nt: TGTGCCAGCAGGGGGGGACTGATGAACACCGGGGAGCTGTTTTTT
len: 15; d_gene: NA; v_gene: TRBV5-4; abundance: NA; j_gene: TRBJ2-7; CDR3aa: CASSSATAASYEQYF; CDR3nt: TGTGCCAGCAGCTCGGCGACAGCCGCATCCTACGAGCAGTACTTC
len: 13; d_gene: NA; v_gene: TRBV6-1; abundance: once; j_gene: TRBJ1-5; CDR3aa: CASSLTGNQPQHF; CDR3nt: TGTGCCAGCAGTTTGACAGGCAATCAGCCCCAGCATTTT
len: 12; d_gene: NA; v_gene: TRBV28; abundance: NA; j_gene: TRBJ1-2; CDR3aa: CASRTDILGYTF; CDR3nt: TGTGCCAGCAGAACAGACATTCTGGGCTACACCTTC
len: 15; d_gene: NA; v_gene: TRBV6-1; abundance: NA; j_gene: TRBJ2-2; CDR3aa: CASSEARYGTGELFF; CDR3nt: TGTGCCAGCAGTGAAGCGAGATACGGGACAGGGGAGCTGTTTTTT
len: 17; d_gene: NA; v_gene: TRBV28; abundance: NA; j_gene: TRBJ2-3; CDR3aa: CASSSPQGLLNTDTQYF; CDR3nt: TGTGCCAGCAGTTCCCCACAGGGACTACTTAACACAGATACGCAGTATTTT
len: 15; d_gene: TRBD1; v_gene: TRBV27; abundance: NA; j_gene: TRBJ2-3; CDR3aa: CASGPTGQGADTQYF; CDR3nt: TGTGCCAGCGGCCCCACCGGACAGGGCGCAGATACGCAGTATTTT
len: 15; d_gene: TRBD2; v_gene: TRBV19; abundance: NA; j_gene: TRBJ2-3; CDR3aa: CASSTSGSLSDTQYF; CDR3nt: TGTGCCAGTAGTACCAGCGGGAGTTTAAGCGATACGCAGTATTTT
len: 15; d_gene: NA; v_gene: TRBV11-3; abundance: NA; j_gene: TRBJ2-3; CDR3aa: CASSLEGRPTDTQYF; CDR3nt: TGTGCCAGCAGCTTAGAGGGCAGACCTACAGATACGCAGTATTTT
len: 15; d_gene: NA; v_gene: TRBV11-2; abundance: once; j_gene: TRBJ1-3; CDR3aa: CASSFSSGAGNTIYF; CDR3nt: TGTGCCAGCAGCTTTTCGTCAGGAGCTGGAAACACCATATATTTT
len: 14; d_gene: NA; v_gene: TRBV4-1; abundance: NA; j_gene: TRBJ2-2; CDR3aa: CASSQVAGTGELFF; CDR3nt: TGCGCCAGCAGCCAAGTGGCGGGGACCGGGGAGCTGTTTTTT
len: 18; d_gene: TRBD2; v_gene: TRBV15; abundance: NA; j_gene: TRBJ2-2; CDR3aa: CATSRDQSLAGHTGELLF; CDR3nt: TGTGCCACCAGCAGAGATCAGAGTCTAGCGGGACACACCGGGGAGCTGCTTTTT
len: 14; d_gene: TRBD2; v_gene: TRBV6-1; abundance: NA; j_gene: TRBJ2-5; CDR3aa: CASREQRGQETQYF; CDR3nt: TGTGCCAGCAGGGAACAGCGGGGTCAAGAGACCCAGTACTTC
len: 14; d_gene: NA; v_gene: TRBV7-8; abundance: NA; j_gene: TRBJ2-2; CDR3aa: CASSLGRLTGELFF; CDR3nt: TGTGCCAGCAGCCTGGGACGGCTGACCGGGGAGCTGTTTTTT
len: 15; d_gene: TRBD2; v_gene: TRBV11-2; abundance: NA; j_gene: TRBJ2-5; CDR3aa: CASSAGTSGQETQYF; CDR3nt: TGTGCCAGCAGCGCCGGGACTAGCGGCCAAGAGACCCAGTACTTC
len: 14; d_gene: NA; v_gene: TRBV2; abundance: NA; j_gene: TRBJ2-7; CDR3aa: CASRDQTASYEQYF; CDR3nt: TGTGCCAGCAGGGACCAGACAGCCTCCTACGAGCAGTACTTC
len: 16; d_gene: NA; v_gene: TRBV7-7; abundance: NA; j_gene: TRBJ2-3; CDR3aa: CASSLAKAGSTDTQYF; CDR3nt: TGTGCTAGCAGCTTAGCAAAGGCGGGAAGCACAGATACGCAGTATTTT
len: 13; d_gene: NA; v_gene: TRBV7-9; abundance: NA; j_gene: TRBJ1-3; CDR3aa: CASSLGQRDTIYF; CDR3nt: TGTGCCAGCAGCTTAGGGCAGCGGGACACCATATATTTT